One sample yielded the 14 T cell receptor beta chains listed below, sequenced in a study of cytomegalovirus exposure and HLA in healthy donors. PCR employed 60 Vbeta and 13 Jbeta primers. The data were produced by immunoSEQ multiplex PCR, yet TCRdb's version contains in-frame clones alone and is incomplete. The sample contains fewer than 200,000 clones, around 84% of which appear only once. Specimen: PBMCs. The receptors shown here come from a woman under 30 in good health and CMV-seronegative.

CDR3 residues: CASSQVDRGSTDTQYF. CDR3 bases: TGTGCCAGCAGCCAGGTAGACAGGGGGAGCACAGATACGCAGTATTTT. This chain connects TRBV14 to TRBJ2-3; the match to TRBD1 covers 9 bases. The CDR3 spans 16 residues. CDR1 is SGHDN, CDR2 FVKESK, per germline. V was pared by 3 bases and J by 0 bases, with 4 bases of the junction left unmatched.

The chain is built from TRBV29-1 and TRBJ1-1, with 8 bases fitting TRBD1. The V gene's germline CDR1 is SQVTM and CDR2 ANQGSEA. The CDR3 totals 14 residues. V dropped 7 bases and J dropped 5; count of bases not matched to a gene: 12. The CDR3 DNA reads TGCAGCGCCGCCTCCGGACAGGGATTGACTGAAGCTTTCTTT. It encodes CSAASGQGLTEAFF.

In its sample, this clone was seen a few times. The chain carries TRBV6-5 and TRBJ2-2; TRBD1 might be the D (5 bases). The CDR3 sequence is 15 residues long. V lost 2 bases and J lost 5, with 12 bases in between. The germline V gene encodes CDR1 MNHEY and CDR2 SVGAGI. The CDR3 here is CASSYVQGKTGELFF. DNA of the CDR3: TGTGCCAGCAGTTACGTGCAGGGTAAAACCGGGGAGCTGTTTTTT.

For the CDR3, the DNA is TGTGCCAGCAGCACATTACCCCCCGGGACTAGCAGAGGGGAGCTGTTTTTT. This encodes CASSTLPPGTSRGELFF. This chain joins TRBV7-9 and TRBJ2-2, with 9 bases lining up with TRBD2. The CDR3 spans 17 residues. Germline CDR1 SEHNR, CDR2 FQNEAQ (reference sequence). The ends lost 5 bases at V and 8 bases at J; junction bases unmatched: 15. Combining the CDR3 with reference TRBV7-9 and TRBJ2-2 gives the whole variable domain DTGVSQNPRHKITKRGQNVTFRCDPISEHNRLYWYRQTLGQGPEFLTYFQNEAQLEKSRLLSDRFSAERPKGSFSTLEIQRTEQGDSAMYLCASSTLPPGTSRGELFFGEGSRLTVL.

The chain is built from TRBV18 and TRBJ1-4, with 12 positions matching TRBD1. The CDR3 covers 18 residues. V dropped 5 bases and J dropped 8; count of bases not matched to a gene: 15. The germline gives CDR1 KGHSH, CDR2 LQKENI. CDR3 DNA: TGTGCCAGCTCAGACCCGGGACAGGGGGCCTGGCTGGAAGAAAAACTGTTTTTT. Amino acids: CASSDPGQGAWLEEKLFF. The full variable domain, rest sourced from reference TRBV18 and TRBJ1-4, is NAGVMQNPRHLVRRRGQEARLRCSPMKGHSHVYWYRQLPEEGLKFMVYLQKENIIDESGMPKERFSAEFPKEGPSILRIQQVVRGDSAAYFCASSDPGQGAWLEEKLFFGSGTQLSVL.

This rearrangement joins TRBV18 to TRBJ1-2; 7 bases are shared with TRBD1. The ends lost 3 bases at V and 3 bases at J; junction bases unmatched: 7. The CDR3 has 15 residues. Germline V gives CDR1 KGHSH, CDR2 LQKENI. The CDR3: CASSPQRQGDYGYTF. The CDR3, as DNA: TGTGCCAGCTCACCGCAGCGACAGGGAGACTATGGCTACACCTTC.

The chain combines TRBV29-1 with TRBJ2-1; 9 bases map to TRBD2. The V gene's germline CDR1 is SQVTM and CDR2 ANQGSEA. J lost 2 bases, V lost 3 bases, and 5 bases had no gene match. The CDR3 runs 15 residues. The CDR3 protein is CSVDDSGSTYNEQFF. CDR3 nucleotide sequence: TGCAGCGTTGATGATAGCGGGAGCACCTACAATGAGCAGTTCTTC.

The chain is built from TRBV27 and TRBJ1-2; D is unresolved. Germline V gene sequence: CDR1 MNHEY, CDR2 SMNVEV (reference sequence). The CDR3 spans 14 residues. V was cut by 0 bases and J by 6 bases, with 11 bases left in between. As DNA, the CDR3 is TGTGCCAGCAGTTTATCAATAAACGGGGATGGCTACACCTTC. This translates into CASSLSINGDGYTF.

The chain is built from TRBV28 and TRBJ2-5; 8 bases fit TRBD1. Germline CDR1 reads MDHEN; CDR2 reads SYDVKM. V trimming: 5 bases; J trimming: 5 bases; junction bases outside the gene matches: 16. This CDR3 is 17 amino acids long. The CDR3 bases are TGTGCCAGCAGTCGGGGAAGGACAGGGTTGACGGTGGAGACCCAGTACTTC. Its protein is CASSRGRTGLTVETQYF.

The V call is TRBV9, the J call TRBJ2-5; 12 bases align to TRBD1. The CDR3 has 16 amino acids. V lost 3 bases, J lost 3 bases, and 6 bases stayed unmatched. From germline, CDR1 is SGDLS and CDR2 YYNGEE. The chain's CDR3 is CASSGRDRGPKETQYF. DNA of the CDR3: TGTGCCAGCAGCGGCCGGGACAGGGGGCCGAAAGAGACCCAGTACTTC.

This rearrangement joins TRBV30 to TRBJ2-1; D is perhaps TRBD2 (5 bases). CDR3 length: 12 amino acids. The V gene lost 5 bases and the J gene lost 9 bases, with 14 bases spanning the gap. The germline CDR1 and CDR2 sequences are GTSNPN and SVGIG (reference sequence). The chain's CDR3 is CAWGRWRAEQFF. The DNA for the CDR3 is TGTGCCTGGGGGCGGTGGCGGGCTGAGCAGTTCTTC. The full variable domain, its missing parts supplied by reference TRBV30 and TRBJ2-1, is SQTIHQWPATLVQPVGSPLSLECTVEGTSNPNLYWYRQAAGRGLQLLFYSVGIGQISSEVPQNLSASRPQDRQFILSSKKLLLSDSGFYLCAWGRWRAEQFFGPGTRLTVL.

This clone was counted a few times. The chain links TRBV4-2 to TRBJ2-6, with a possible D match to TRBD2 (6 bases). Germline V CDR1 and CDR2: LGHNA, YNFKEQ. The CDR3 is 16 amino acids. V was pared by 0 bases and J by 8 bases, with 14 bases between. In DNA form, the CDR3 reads TGTGCCAGCAGCCAAGAGTCTGGCGGGAAGACCAACGTCCTGACTTTC. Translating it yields CASSQESGGKTNVLTF.

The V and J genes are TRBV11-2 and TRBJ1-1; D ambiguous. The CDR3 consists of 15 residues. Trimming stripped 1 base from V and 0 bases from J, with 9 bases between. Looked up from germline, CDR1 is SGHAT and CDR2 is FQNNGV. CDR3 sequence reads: CASSLAAGMNTEAFF. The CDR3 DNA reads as TGTGCCAGCAGCTTAGCCGCGGGGATGAACACTGAAGCTTTCTTT.

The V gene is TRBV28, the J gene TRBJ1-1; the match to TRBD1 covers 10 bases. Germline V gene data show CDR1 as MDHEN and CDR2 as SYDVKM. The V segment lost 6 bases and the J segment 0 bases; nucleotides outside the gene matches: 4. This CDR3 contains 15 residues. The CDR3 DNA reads TGTGCCAGCAGACGGGACAGGGGCCTGAACACTGAAGCTTTCTTT. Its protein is CASRRDRGLNTEAFF.